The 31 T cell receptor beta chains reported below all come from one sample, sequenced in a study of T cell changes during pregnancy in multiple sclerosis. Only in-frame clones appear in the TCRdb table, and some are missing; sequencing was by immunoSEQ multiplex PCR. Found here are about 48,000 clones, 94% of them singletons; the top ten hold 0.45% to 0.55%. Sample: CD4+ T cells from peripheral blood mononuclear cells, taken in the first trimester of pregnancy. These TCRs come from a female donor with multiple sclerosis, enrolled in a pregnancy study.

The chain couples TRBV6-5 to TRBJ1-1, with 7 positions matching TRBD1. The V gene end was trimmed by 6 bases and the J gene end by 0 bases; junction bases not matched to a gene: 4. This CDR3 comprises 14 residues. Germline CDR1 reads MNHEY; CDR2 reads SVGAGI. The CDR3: CASSVTGVNTEAFF. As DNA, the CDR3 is TGTGCCAGCAGCGTTACAGGGGTGAACACTGAAGCTTTCTTT.

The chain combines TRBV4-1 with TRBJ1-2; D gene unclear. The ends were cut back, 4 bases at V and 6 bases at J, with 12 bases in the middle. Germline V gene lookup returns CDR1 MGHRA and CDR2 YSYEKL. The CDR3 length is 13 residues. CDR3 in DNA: TGCGCCAGCAGCCCTCAACCACGGGATGGCTACACCTTC. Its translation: CASSPQPRDGYTF.

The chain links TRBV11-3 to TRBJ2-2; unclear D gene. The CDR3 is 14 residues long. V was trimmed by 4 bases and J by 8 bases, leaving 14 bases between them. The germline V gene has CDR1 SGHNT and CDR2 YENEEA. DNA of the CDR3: TGTGCCAGCAGCTCATTCGTCGGGTCGGGGGAGCTGTTTTTT. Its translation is CASSSFVGSGELFF.

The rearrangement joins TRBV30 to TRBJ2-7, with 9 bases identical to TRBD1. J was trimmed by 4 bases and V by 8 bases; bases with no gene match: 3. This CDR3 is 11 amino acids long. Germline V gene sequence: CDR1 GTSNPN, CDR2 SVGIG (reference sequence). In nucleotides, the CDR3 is TGTGCCGGAGACAGGGGGTACGAGCAGTACTTC. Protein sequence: CAGDRGYEQYF. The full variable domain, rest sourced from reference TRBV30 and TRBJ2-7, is SQTIHQWPATLVQPVGSPLSLECTVEGTSNPNLYWYRQAAGRGLQLLFYSVGIGQISSEVPQNLSASRPQDRQFILSSKKLLLSDSGFYLCAGDRGYEQYFGPGTRLTVT.

The CDR3 sequence: CATSRGTLHSTDTQYF. CDR3 DNA: TGTGCCACCAGCAGGGGGACACTTCATAGCACAGATACGCAGTATTTT. The gene calls are TRBV15 and TRBJ2-3; tentative D call: TRBD1 (6 bases). V lost 3 bases, J lost 0 bases, and 13 bases lay in between. Per the germline V gene, CDR1 is LNHNV and CDR2 is YYDKDF (reference sequence). The length of the CDR3 is 16 residues.

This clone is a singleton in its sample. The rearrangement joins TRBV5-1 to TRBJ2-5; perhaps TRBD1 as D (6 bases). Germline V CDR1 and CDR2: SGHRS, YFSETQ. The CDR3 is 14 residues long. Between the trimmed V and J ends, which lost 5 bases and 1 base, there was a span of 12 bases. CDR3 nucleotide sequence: TGCGCCAGCAGACAGGGAACCCCCCAAGAGACCCAGTACTTC. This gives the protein CASRQGTPQETQYF.

CDR3 bases: TGTGCCAGTAGCATTAACAGGGGCTACGAGCAGTACTTC. Translating it yields CASSINRGYEQYF. J is TRBJ2-7 and V is TRBV19, with 7 bases identical to TRBD1. The V and J ends lost 6 bases and 3 bases, in that order; junction bases with no gene match: 5. CDR1 is LNHDA and CDR2 is SQIVND in the germline V gene (reference sequence). This CDR3 has 13 residues. The full variable domain, completed using reference TRBV19 and TRBJ2-7, is DGGITQSPKYLFRKEGQNVTLSCEQNLNHDAMYWYRQDPGQGLRLIYYSQIVNDFQKGDIAEGYSVSREKKESFPLTVTSAQKNPTAFYLCASSINRGYEQYFGPGTRLTVT.

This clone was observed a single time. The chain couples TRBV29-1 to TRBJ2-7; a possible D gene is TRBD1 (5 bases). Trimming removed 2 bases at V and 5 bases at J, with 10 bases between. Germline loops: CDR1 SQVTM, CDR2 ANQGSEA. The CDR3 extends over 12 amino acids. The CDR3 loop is CSVEFQGHEQYF. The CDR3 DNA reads TGCAGCGTTGAATTCCAGGGCCACGAGCAGTACTTC.

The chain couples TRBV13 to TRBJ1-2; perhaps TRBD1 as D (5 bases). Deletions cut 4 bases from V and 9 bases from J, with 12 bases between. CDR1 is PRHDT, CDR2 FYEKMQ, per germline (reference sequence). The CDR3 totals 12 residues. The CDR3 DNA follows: TGTGCCAGCAGCTCGAGTCAGGGTAGCTACACCTTC. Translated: CASSSSQGSYTF.

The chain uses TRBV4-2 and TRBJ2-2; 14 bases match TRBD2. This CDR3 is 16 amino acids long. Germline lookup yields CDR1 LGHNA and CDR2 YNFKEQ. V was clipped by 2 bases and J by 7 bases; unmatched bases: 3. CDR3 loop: CASSQLGTSGGGELFF. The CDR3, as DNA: TGTGCCAGCAGCCAATTAGGGACTAGCGGGGGCGGGGAGCTGTTTTTT.

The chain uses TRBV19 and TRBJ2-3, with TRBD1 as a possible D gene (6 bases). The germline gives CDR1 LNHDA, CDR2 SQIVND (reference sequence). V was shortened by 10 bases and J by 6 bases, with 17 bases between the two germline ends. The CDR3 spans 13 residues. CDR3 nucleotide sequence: TGTGCCACCATAGGCAGGGGACGCGATACGCAGTATTTT. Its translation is CATIGRGRDTQYF.

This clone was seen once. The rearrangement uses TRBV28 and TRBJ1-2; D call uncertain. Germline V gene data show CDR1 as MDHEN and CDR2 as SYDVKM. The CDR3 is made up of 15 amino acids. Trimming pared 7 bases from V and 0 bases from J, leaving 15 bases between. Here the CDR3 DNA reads TGTGCCAGCACACCCGCCGGGGTTGCTAACTATGGCTACACCTTC. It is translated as CASTPAGVANYGYTF.

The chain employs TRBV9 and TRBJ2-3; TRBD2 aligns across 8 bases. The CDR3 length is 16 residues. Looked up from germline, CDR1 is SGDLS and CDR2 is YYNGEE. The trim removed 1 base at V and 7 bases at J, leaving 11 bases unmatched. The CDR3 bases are TGTGCCAGCAGCGTACGAGCGGGGGAAGAGTGGTATACGCAGTATTTT. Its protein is CASSVRAGEEWYTQYF.

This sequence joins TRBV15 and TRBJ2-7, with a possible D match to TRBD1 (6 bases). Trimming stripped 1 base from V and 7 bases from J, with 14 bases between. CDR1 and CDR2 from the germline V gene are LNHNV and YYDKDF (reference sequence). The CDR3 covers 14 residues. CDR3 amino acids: CATSRGRGLEEQYF. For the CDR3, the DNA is TGTGCCACCAGCAGAGGTAGGGGGTTGGAGGAGCAGTACTTC.

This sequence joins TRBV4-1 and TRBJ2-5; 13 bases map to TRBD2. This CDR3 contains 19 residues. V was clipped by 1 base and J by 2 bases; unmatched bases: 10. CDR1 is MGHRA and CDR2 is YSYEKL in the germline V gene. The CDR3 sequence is CASSQGRLAGGISQETQYF. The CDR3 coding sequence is TGCGCCAGCAGCCAAGGTCGACTAGCGGGGGGTATAAGTCAAGAGACCCAGTACTTC.

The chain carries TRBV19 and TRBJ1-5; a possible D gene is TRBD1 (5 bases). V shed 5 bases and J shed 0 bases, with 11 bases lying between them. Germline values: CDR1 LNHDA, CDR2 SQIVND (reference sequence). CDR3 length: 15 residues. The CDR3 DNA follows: TGTGCCAGTAGTGCGGGGGGGGTTAGCAATCAGCCCCAGCATTTT. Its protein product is CASSAGGVSNQPQHF.

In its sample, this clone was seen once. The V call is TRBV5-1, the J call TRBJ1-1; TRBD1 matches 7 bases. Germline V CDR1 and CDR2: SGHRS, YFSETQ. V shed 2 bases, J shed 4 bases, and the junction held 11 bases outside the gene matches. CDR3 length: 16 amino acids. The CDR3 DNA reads TGCGCCAGCAGCTTACATGTGACAGGGAGGTCCACTGAAGCTTTCTTT. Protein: CASSLHVTGRSTEAFF.

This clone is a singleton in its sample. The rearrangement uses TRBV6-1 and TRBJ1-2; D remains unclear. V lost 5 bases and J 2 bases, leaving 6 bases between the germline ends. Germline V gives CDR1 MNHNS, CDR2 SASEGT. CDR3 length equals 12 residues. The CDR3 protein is CASSSGNYGYTF. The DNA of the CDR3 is TGTGCCAGCAGTTCCGGGAACTATGGCTACACCTTC.

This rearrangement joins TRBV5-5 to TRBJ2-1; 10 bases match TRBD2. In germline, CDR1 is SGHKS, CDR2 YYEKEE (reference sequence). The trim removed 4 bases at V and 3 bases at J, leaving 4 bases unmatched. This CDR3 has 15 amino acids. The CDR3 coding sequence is TGTGCCAGCAGCCCAGCGGGGGGGCTCTACAATGAGCAGTTCTTC. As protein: CASSPAGGLYNEQFF.

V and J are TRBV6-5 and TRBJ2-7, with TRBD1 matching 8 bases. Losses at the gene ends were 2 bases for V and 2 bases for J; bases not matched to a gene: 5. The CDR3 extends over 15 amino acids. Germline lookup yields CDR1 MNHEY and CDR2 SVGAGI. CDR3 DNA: TGTGCCAGCAGTTACATCTCACAGGGGGCCTACGAGCAGTACTTC. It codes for CASSYISQGAYEQYF.

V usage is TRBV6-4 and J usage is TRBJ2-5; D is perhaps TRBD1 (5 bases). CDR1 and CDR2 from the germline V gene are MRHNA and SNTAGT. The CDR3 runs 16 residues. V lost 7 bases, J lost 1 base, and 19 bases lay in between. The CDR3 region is CASKLVSTALQETQYF. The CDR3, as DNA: TGTGCCAGCAAGCTTGTCTCGACAGCGCTCCAAGAGACCCAGTACTTC.

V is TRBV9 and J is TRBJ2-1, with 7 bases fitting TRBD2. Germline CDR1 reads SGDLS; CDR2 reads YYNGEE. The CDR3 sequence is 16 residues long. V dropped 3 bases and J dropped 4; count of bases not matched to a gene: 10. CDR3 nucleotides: TGTGCCAGCAGCGCCCGTGGGACGGGGGGTTACAATGAGCAGTTCTTC. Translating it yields CASSARGTGGYNEQFF.

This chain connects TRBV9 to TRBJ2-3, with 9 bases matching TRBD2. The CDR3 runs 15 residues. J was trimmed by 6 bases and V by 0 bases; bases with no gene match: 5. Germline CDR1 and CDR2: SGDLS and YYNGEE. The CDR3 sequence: CASSVGRGGSDTQYF. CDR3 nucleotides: TGTGCCAGCAGCGTAGGGCGGGGGGGCAGCGATACGCAGTATTTT.

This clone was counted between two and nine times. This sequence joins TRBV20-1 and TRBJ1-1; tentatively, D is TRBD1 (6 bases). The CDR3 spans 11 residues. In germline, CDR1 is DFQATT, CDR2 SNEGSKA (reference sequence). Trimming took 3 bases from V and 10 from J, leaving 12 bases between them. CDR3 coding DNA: TGCAGTGCTAGTACAGGGCCGGTAGCTTTCTTT. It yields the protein CSASTGPVAFF.

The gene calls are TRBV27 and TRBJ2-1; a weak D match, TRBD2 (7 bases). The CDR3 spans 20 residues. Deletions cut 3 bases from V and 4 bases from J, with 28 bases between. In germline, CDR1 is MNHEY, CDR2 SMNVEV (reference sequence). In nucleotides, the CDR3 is TGTGCCAGCAGTTTTTGGTCTTCGGGGCGGGGCGGGGGCCGTTACAATGAGCAGTTCTTC. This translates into CASSFWSSGRGGGRYNEQFF.

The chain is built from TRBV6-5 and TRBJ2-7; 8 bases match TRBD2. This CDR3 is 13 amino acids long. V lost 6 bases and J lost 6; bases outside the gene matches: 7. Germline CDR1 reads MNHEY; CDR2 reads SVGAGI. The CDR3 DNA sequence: TGTGCCAGCAGATTAGCGGGGAGTTTCGAGCAGTACTTC. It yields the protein CASRLAGSFEQYF.

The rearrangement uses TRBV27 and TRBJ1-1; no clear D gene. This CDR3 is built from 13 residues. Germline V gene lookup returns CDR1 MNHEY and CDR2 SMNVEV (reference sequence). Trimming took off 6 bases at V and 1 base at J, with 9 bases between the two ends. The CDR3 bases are TGTGCCAGCAGACAACAGACGAACACTGAAGCTTTCTTT. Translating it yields CASRQQTNTEAFF.

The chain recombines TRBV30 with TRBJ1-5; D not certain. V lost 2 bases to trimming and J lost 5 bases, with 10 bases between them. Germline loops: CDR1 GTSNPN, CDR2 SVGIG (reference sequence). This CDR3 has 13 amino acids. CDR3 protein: CAWSSGIDQPQHF. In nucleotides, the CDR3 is TGTGCCTGGAGTTCAGGCATTGATCAGCCCCAGCATTTT. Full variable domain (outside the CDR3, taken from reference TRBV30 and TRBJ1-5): SQTIHQWPATLVQPVGSPLSLECTVEGTSNPNLYWYRQAAGRGLQLLFYSVGIGQISSEVPQNLSASRPQDRQFILSSKKLLLSDSGFYLCAWSSGIDQPQHFGDGTRLSIL.

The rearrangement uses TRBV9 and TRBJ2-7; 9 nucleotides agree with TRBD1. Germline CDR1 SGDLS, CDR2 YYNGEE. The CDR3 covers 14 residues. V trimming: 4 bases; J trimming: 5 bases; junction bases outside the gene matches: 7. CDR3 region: CASSTGQGVHEQYF. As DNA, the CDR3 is TGTGCCAGCAGCACGGGACAGGGAGTCCACGAGCAGTACTTC.

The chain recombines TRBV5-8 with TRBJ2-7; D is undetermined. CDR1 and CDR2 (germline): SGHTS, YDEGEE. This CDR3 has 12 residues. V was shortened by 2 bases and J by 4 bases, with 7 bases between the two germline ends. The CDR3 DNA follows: TGTGCCAGCAGCTTTGCGTCATACGAGCAGTACTTC. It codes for CASSFASYEQYF.

The CDR3 here is CASSRTGDSNQPQHF. The DNA of the CDR3 is TGTGCCAGTAGTAGGACAGGGGATAGCAATCAGCCCCAGCATTTT. V is TRBV19 and J is TRBJ1-5; 9 positions match TRBD1. CDR3 length: 15 amino acids. Unmatched junction bases numbered 1, after V lost 4 bases and J lost 0 bases. Germline lookup yields CDR1 LNHDA and CDR2 SQIVND (reference sequence).